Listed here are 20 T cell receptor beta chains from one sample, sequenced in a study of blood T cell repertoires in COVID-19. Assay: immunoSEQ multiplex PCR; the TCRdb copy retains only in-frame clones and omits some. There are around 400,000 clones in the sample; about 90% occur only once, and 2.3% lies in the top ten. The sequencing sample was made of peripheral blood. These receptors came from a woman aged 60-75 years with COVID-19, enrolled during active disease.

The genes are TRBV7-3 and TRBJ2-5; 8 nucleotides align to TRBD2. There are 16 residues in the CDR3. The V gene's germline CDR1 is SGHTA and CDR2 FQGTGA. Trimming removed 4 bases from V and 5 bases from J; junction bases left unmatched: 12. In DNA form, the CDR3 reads TGTGCCAGCAGCTCTGGCGGGGGGCCGGGGTCGGAGACCCAGTACTTC. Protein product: CASSSGGGPGSETQYF.

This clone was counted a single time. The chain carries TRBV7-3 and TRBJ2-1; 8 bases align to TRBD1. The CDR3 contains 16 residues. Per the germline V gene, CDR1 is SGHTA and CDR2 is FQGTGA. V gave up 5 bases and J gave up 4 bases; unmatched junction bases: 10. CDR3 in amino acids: CASSPRGQEHYNEQFF. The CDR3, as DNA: TGTGCCAGCAGCCCGAGGGGACAGGAACATTACAATGAGCAGTTCTTC.

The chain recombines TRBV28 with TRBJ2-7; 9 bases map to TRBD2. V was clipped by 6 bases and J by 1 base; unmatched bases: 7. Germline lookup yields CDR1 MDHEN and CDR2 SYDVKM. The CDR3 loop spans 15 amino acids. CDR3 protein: CASRTSSGESYEQYF. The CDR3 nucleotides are TGTGCCAGCAGGACCTCTAGCGGGGAGTCCTACGAGCAGTACTTC.

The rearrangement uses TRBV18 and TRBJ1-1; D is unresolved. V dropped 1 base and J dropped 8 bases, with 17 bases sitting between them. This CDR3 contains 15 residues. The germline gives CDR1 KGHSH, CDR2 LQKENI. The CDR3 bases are TGTGCCAGCTCACCACAAGCGGGCAGTCCGACAGAAGCTTTCTTT. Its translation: CASSPQAGSPTEAFF. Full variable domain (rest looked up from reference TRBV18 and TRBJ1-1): NAGVMQNPRHLVRRRGQEARLRCSPMKGHSHVYWYRQLPEEGLKFMVYLQKENIIDESGMPKERFSAEFPKEGPSILRIQQVVRGDSAAYFCASSPQAGSPTEAFFGQGTRLTVV.

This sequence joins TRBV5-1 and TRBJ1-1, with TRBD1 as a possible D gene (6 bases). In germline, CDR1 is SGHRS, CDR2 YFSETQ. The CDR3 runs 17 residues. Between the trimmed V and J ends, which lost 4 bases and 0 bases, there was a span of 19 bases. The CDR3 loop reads CASSPYGAGAMNTEAFF. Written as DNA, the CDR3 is TGCGCCAGCAGCCCTTATGGGGCAGGGGCCATGAACACTGAAGCTTTCTTT.

CDR3 loop: CASSFSPGVTEAFF. In DNA, the CDR3 is TGTGCCAGCAGCTTCTCCCCAGGGGTGACTGAAGCTTTCTTT. The chain links TRBV7-2 to TRBJ1-1; the D gene is possibly TRBD1 (6 bases). CDR1 and CDR2 (germline): SGHTA, FQGNSA. This CDR3 is 14 amino acids long. The ends were cut back, 3 bases at V and 5 bases at J, with 13 bases in the middle.

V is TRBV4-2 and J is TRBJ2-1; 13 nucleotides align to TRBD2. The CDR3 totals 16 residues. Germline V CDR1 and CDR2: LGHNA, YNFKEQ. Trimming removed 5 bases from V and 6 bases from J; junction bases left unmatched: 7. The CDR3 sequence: CASSARGTSGVNEQFF. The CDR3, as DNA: TGTGCCAGCAGCGCCAGAGGGACTAGCGGGGTCAATGAGCAGTTCTTC.

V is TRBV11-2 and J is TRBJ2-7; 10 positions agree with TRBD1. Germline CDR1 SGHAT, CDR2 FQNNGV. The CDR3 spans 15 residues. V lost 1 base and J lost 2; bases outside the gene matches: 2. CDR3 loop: CASSLVGQGTYEQYF. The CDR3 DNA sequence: TGTGCCAGCAGCTTAGTGGGACAGGGGACCTACGAGCAGTACTTC.

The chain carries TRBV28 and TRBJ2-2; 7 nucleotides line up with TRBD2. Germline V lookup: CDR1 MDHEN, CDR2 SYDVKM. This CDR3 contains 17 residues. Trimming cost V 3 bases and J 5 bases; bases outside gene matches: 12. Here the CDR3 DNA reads TGTGCCAGCAGTTTTGCGGGAGTGGGGTCAAGTACCGGGGAGCTGTTTTTT. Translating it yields CASSFAGVGSSTGELFF.

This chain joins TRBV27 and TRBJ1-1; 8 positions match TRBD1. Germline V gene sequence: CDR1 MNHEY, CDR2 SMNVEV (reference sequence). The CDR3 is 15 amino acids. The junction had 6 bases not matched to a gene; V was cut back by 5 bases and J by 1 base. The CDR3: CASSPWTGRNTEAFF. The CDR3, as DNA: TGTGCCAGCAGTCCCTGGACAGGGAGGAACACTGAAGCTTTCTTT.

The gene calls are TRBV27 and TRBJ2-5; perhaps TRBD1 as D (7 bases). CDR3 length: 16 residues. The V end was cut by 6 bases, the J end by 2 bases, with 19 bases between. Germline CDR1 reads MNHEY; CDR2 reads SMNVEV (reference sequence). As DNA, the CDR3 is TGTGCCAGCAGGGGAGGACCGGGACAGCCACAAGAGACCCAGTACTTC. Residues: CASRGGPGQPQETQYF.

CDR3 bases: TGTGCCACCAGTGATTTCTTACCGGGACTAGACTACAATGAGCAGTTCTTC. As protein: CATSDFLPGLDYNEQFF. The chain combines TRBV24-1 with TRBJ2-1; TRBD2 agrees at 8 bases. Germline assignment: CDR1 KGHDR and CDR2 SFDVKD. The V gene end was trimmed by 1 base and the J gene end by 3 bases; junction bases not matched to a gene: 7. CDR3 length equals 17 residues.

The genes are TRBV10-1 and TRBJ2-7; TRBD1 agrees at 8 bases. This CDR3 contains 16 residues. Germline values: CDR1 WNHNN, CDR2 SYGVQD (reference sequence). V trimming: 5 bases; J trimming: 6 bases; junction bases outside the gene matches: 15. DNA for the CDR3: TGCGCCAGCAGTAAAAAAACCGGGACAGGACATCTCGAGCAGTACTTC. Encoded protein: CASSKKTGTGHLEQYF.

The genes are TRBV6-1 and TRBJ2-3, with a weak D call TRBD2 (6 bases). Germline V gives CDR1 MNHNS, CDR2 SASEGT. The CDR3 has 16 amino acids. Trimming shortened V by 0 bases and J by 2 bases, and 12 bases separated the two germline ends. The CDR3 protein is CASSEAGGFYTDTQYF. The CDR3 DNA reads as TGTGCCAGCAGTGAAGCTGGGGGGTTTTACACAGATACGCAGTATTTT.

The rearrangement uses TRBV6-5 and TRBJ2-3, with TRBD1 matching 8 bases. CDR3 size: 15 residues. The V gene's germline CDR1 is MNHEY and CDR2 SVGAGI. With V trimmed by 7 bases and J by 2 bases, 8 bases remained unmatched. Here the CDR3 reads CASTRDRSFTDTQYF. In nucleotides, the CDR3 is TGTGCCAGCACCCGGGACAGGTCCTTCACAGATACGCAGTATTTT.

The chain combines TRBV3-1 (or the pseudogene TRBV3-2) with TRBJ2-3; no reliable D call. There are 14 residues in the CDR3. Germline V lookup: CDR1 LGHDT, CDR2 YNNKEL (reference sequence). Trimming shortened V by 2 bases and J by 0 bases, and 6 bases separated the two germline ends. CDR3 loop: CASSQMTSTDTQYF. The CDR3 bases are TGTGCCAGCAGCCAAATGACAAGCACAGATACGCAGTATTTT.

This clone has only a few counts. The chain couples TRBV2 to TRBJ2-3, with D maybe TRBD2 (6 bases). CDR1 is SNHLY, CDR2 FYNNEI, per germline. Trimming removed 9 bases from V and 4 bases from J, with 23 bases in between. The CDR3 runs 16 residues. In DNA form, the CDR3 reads TGTGCCAGACGCCAGGGAGGCCCTAGGGCCCCAGATACGCAGTATTTT. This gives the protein CARRQGGPRAPDTQYF.

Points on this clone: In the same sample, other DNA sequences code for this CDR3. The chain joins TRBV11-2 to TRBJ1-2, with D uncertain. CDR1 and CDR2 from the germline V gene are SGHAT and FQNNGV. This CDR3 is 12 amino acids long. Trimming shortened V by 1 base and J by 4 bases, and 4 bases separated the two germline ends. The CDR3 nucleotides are TGTGCCAGCAGCTTAGCCGGCTATGGCTACACCTTC. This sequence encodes CASSLAGYGYTF.

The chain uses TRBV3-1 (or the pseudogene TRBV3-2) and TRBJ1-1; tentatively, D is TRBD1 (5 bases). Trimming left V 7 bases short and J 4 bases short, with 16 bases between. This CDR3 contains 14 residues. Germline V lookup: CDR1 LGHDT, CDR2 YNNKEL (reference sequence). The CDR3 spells CASTQAGGGTEAFF. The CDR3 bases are TGTGCCAGCACACAGGCTGGGGGGGGCACTGAAGCTTTCTTT.

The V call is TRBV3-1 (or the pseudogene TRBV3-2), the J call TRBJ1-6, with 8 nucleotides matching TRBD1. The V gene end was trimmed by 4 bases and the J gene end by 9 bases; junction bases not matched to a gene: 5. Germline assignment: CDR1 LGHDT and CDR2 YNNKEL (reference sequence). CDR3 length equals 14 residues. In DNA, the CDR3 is TGTGCCAGCAGCCTTAGGACAGGGCTTTCACCCCTCCACTTT. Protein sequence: CASSLRTGLSPLHF.